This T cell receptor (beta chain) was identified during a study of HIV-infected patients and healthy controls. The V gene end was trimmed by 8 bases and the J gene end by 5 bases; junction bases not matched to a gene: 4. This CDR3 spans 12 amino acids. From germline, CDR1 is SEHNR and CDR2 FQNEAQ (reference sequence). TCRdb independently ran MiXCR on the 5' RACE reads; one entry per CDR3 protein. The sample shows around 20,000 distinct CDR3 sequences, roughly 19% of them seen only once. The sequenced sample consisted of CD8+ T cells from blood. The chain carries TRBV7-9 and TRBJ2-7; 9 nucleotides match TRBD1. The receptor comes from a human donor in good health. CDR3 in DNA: TGTGCCAGCGGACAGGGGTCCCACGAGCAGTACTTC. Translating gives CASGQGSHEQYF.